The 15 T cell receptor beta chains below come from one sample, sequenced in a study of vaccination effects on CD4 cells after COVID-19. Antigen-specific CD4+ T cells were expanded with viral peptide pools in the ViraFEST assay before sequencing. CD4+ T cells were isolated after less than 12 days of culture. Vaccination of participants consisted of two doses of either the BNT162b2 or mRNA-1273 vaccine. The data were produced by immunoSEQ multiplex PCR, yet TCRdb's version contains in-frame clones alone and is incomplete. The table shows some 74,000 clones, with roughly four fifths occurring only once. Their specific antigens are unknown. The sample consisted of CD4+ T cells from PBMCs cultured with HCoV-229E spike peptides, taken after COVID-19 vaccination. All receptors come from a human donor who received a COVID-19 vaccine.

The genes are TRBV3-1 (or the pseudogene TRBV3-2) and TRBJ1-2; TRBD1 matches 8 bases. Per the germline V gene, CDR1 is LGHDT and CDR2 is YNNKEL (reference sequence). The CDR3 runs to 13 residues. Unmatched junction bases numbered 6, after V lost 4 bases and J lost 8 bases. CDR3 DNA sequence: TGTGCCAGCAGCCCCCAGGGGGCACAAGGCTACACCTTC. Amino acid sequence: CASSPQGAQGYTF.

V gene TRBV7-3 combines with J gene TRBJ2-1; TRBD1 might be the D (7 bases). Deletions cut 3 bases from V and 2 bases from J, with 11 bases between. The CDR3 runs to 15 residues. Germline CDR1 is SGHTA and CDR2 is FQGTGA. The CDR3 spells CASSFDREAYNEQFF. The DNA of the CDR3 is TGTGCCAGCAGCTTTGACAGGGAGGCCTACAATGAGCAGTTCTTC.

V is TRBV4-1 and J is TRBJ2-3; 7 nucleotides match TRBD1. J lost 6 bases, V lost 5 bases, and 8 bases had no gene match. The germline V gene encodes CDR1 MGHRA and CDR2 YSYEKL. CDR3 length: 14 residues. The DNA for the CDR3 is TGCGCCAGCAGCAAATGGACAGGAACGGATACGCAGTATTTT. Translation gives CASSKWTGTDTQYF.

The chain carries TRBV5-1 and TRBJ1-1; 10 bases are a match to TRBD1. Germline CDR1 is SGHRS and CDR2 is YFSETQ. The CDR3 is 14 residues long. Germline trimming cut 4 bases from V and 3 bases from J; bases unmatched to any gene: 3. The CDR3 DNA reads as TGCGCCAGCAGCAAGGACAGGGGGTACACTGAAGCTTTCTTT. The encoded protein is CASSKDRGYTEAFF.

CDR3: CASSLRDRGHAEAFF. For the CDR3, the DNA is TGTGCCAGCAGCTTGCGGGACAGGGGGCACGCTGAAGCTTTCTTT. The rearrangement uses TRBV3-1 (or the pseudogene TRBV3-2) and TRBJ1-1, with 12 nucleotides matching TRBD1. The germline V gene encodes CDR1 LGHDT and CDR2 YNNKEL (reference sequence). V was pared by 5 bases and J by 6 bases, with 7 bases of the junction left unmatched. The CDR3 has 15 amino acids.

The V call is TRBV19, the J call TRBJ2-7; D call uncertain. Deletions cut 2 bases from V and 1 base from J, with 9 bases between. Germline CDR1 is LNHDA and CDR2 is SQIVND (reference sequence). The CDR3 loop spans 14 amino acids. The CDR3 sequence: CASSITYTSYEQYV. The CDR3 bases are TGTGCCAGTAGTATAACTTATACGTCCTACGAGCAGTACGTC.

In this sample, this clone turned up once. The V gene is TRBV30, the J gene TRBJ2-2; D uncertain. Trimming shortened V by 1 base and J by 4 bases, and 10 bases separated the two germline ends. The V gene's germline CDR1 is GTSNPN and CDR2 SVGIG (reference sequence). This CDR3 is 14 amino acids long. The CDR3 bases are TGTGCCTGGAGTGGAAGTCGGACCACCGGGGAGCTGTTTTTT. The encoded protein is CAWSGSRTTGELFF.

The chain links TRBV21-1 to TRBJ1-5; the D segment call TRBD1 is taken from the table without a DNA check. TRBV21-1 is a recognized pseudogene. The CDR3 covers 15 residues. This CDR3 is CASSNRGKSNQPQHF. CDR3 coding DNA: TGTGCCAGCAGCAACAGGGGGAAAAGCAATCAGCCCCAGCATTTT.

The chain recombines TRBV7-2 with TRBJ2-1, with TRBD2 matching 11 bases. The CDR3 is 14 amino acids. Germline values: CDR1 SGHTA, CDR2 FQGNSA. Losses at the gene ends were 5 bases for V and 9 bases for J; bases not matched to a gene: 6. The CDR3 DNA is TGTGCCAGCAGCGTTAGCGGGGGGGCCGTTGAGCAGTTCTTC. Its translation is CASSVSGGAVEQFF.

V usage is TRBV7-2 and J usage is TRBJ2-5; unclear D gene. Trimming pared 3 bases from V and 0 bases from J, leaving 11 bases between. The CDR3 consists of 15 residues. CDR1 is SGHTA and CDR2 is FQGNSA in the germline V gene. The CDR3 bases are TGTGCCAGCAGCTTGGGTCGGAGCAACCAAGAGACCCAGTACTTC. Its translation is CASSLGRSNQETQYF.

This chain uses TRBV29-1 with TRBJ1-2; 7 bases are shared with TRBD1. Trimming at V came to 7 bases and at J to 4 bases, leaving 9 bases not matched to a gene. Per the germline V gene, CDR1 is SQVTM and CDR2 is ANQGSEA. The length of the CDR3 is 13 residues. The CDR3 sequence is CSGIRQGSYGYTF. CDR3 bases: TGCAGCGGCATCAGACAGGGTAGCTATGGCTACACCTTC. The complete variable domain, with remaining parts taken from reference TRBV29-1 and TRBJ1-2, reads SAVISQKPSRDICQRGTSLTIQCQVDSQVTMMFWYRQQPGQSLTLIATANQGSEATYESGFVIDKFPISRPNLTFSTLTVSNMSPEDSSIYLCSGIRQGSYGYTFGSGTRLTVV.

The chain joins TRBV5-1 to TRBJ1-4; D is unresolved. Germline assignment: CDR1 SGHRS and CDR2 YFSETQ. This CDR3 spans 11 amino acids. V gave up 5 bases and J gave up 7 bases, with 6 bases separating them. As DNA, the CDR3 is TGCGCCAGCAGGGAGAGTGAAAAACTGTTTTTT. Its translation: CASRESEKLFF.

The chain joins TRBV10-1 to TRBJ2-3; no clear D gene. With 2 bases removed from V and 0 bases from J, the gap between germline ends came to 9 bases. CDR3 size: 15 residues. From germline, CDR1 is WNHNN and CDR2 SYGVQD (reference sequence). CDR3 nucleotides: TGCGCCAGCAGTGAGCCTAGTGCTAGCACAGATACGCAGTATTTT. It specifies CASSEPSASTDTQYF.

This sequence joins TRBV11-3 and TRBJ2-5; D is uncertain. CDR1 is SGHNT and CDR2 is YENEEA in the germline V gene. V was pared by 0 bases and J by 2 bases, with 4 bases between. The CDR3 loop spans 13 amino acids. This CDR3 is CASSLEEQETQYF. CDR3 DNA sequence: TGTGCCAGCAGCTTAGAAGAGCAAGAGACCCAGTACTTC.

CDR3 in DNA: TGTGCCAGCAGCTTAGGTCTTGGGACTAGCTACGAGCAGTACGTC. This translates into CASSLGLGTSYEQYV. J is TRBJ2-7 and V is TRBV7-8, with 8 bases lining up with TRBD2. Germline values: CDR1 SGHVS, CDR2 FQNEAQ. The CDR3 has 15 residues. V lost 1 base and J lost 3; bases outside the gene matches: 5.